The text below deals with one T cell receptor beta chain. Its specificity is not known. TCRdb re-called the 5' RACE reads and shows each CDR3 protein once, DNA omitted. Recorded for this sample: some 440,000 distinct CDR3 sequences. This sample is part of a study of monozygotic twins with inflammatory bowel disease. General study findings and limits: Repertoire similarity did not differ between concordant and discordant twins, possibly owing to limited power.

Germline V gene lookup returns CDR1 MDHEN and CDR2 SYDVKM. The CDR3 has 15 amino acids. This receptor was obtained from a human donor with ulcerative colitis or Crohn's disease, or a healthy co-twin of an affected twin (not recorded which). Material: blood. The chain employs TRBV28 and TRBJ2-1; TCRdb proposes TRBD2, but this gene call is untestable without DNA. The chain's CDR3 is CASIRGAGGYNEQFF.